These 5 T cell receptor beta chains came from one sample sequenced in a study of neurological immune-mediated disorders. MiXCR was run by TCRdb on the 5' RACE reads, yielding one entry per CDR3 protein. The repertoire holds some 71,000 distinct CDR3 sequences, roughly 10% seen once, with 9.6% in the top ten. As to time point: longitudinal time-point 1 (baseline). The sample taken for sequencing was PBMCs. The receptors stem from a man between 25 and 39 years old in good health.

This clonotype was picked up many times. J is TRBJ1-5 and V is TRBV20-1; the D gene is possibly TRBD1 (5 bases). The germline gives CDR1 DFQATT, CDR2 SNEGSKA (reference sequence). The CDR3 is 15 residues long. The ends were cut back, 0 bases at V and 3 bases at J, with 12 bases in the middle. The CDR3 is CSARDGKQVNQPQHF. CDR3 nucleotides: TGCAGTGCTAGAGATGGGAAACAGGTCAATCAGCCCCAGCATTTT.

The table lists this clonotype with many counts. The chain employs TRBV4-2 and TRBJ2-1; 7 nucleotides match TRBD2. Germline trimming cut 0 bases from V and 6 bases from J; bases unmatched to any gene: 11. CDR3 length: 17 residues. Germline CDR1 and CDR2: LGHNA and YNFKEQ. In DNA, the CDR3 is TGTGCCAGCAGCCAAGATTTTCGGACTAGAGCCTCCAATGAGCAGTTCTTC. Encoded protein: CASSQDFRTRASNEQFF.

This clonotype was found many times. The chain recombines TRBV4-2 with TRBJ2-1, with 9 bases identical to TRBD1. V lost 0 bases and J lost 0; bases outside the gene matches: 3. Germline V gene data show CDR1 as LGHNA and CDR2 as YNFKEQ. The CDR3 runs to 17 residues. The CDR3 DNA is TGTGCCAGCAGCCAAGAGGGACAGGGTTACTCCTACAATGAGCAGTTCTTC. Its translation is CASSQEGQGYSYNEQFF.

This clonotype was counted many times. DNA for the CDR3: TGTGCCAGCAGTCCCCGTGAGGGACAGGTCTACAATGAGCAGTTCTTC. It yields the protein CASSPREGQVYNEQFF. V is TRBV28 and J is TRBJ2-1; TRBD1 matches 8 bases. The germline V gene encodes CDR1 MDHEN and CDR2 SYDVKM. V lost 5 bases, J lost 3 bases, and 9 bases stayed unmatched. The CDR3 covers 16 residues.

This clonotype occurred many times. This chain joins TRBV7-2 and TRBJ2-2; possibly TRBD1 or TRBD2 for D (7 bases each). V was clipped by 3 bases and J by 6 bases, with 14 bases between them. Looked up from germline, CDR1 is SGHTA and CDR2 is FQGNSA. This CDR3 has 15 residues. CDR3 sequence (DNA): TGTGCCAGCAGCTTCTTATCAGGGGGGGCCGGGGAGCTGTTTTTT. Its protein is CASSFLSGGAGELFF.